These 21 T cell receptor beta chains came from one sample sequenced in a study of graft-versus-host responses after intestinal transplantation. Profiling relied on immunoSEQ multiplex PCR, and the TCRdb table lists in-frame clones only, not all of them. Of about 27,000 clones listed, roughly 78% were seen once; the top ten hold more than 0.8%. The antigens for these receptors are not known. Source: unstimulated CD8+ T cells sorted from spleen or lymph node cells, taken before transplant. Receptors were obtained from a human donor who was the organ donor for an intestinal transplant.

The chain carries TRBV27 and TRBJ2-1; TRBD1 aligns across 7 bases. Per germline, CDR1 MNHEY and CDR2 SMNVEV (reference sequence). Trimming cost V 2 bases and J 10 bases; bases outside gene matches: 5. The CDR3 consists of 13 residues. CDR3 DNA: TGTGCCAGCAGTTTAAGGGGGCAGAGGGAGCAGTTCTTC. Its protein is CASSLRGQREQFF.

V and J are TRBV30 and TRBJ1-5; no reliable D call. The CDR3 sequence is 12 residues long. V dropped 2 bases and J dropped 9 bases, with 11 bases sitting between them. The germline V gene encodes CDR1 GTSNPN and CDR2 SVGIG (reference sequence). CDR3 coding DNA: TGTGCCTGGAGTAGAACACTTGTGCCCCAGCATTTT. Protein: CAWSRTLVPQHF.

In its sample, this clone was seen a few times. This chain links TRBV9 with TRBJ2-1, with D tentatively TRBD1 or TRBD2 (7 bases each). Trimming removed 3 bases from V and 10 bases from J, with 20 bases in between. Germline values: CDR1 SGDLS, CDR2 YYNGEE. This CDR3 comprises 15 residues. CDR3 DNA: TGTGCCAGCAGCGCCCCAGGGGGGGCCTTCGGCGAGCAGTTCTTC. Translating gives CASSAPGGAFGEQFF.

The rearrangement links TRBV4-1 to TRBJ2-7, with D perhaps TRBD2 (5 bases). The V gene's germline CDR1 is MGHRA and CDR2 YSYEKL. V was trimmed by 1 base and J by 6 bases, leaving 13 bases between them. The CDR3 is 14 amino acids. CDR3 protein: CASSQVQSGGEQYF. CDR3 nucleotide sequence: TGCGCCAGCAGCCAAGTCCAATCCGGAGGCGAGCAGTACTTC.

V is TRBV9 and J is TRBJ2-2, with D tentatively TRBD1 or TRBD2 (5 bases each). Germline CDR1 and CDR2: SGDLS and YYNGEE. The CDR3 runs to 15 residues. Trimming took 4 bases from V and 4 from J, leaving 14 bases between them. CDR3 sequence (DNA): TGTGCCAGCAGCTTGAACCGGGACGTCACCGGGGAGCTGTTTTTT. Its translation is CASSLNRDVTGELFF.

The rearrangement uses TRBV19 and TRBJ1-6; D call uncertain. Trimming left V 3 bases short and J 5 bases short, with 11 bases between. Per germline, CDR1 LNHDA and CDR2 SQIVND (reference sequence). The CDR3 extends over 15 amino acids. CDR3 residues: CASSMEGAHNSPLHF. CDR3 coding DNA: TGTGCCAGTAGTATGGAGGGCGCGCATAATTCACCCCTCCACTTT.

The CDR3 DNA reads as TGCGCCAGCAGCCAAGTCTTGACTAGTCCCCAAGAGACCCAGTACTTC. Translation: CASSQVLTSPQETQYF. The chain combines TRBV4-3 with TRBJ2-5; D perhaps matches TRBD2 (6 bases). Germline values: CDR1 LGHNA, CDR2 YSLEER. CDR3 size: 16 residues. Trimming removed 1 base from V and 1 base from J, with 13 bases in between.

This chain links TRBV4-1 with TRBJ2-5; 13 bases align to TRBD2. V lost 1 base to trimming and J lost 4 bases; unmatched junction nucleotides: 0. The CDR3 has 15 amino acids. Germline CDR1 reads MGHRA; CDR2 reads YSYEKL. This chain's CDR3 is CASSQGTSGRETQYF. The DNA of the CDR3 is TGCGCCAGCAGCCAAGGGACTAGCGGGAGAGAGACCCAGTACTTC.

V and J are TRBV9 and TRBJ2-7; no definite D call. V was pared by 4 bases and J by 0 bases, with 5 bases between. The CDR3 runs 12 residues. Per germline, CDR1 SGDLS and CDR2 YYNGEE. The DNA for the CDR3 is TGTGCCAGCAGCTCCAACTCCTACGAGCAGTACTTC. It yields the protein CASSSNSYEQYF.

This clone was counted between two and nine times. This rearrangement joins TRBV27 to TRBJ2-7; 7 nucleotides match TRBD1. Germline loops: CDR1 MNHEY, CDR2 SMNVEV (reference sequence). V gave up 0 bases and J gave up 5 bases; unmatched junction bases: 7. CDR3 length equals 15 residues. The CDR3 sequence is CASSLSETGWDEQYF. The CDR3 nucleotides read TGTGCCAGCAGTTTATCGGAGACAGGGTGGGACGAGCAGTACTTC.

The chain couples TRBV7-9 to TRBJ1-2; 7 nucleotides align to TRBD1. Germline CDR1 SEHNR, CDR2 FQNEAQ (reference sequence). The CDR3 runs 16 residues. The V and J ends lost 5 bases and 2 bases, in that order; junction bases with no gene match: 11. CDR3 sequence (DNA): TGTGCCAGCAGCGAGCTCGACAGGGAACTGAACTATGGCTACACCTTC. Protein product: CASSELDRELNYGYTF.

This chain connects TRBV14 to TRBJ1-3, with TRBD1 identical over 7 bases. V shed 1 base and J 2 bases; nucleotides not matched to a gene: 5. In germline, CDR1 is SGHDN, CDR2 FVKESK. The CDR3 loop spans 16 amino acids. This CDR3 is CASSQGTGGTGNTIYF. DNA of the CDR3: TGTGCCAGCAGCCAAGGGACAGGAGGGACTGGAAACACCATATATTTT.

The gene calls are TRBV7-8 and TRBJ1-4, with D perhaps TRBD1 (5 bases). The CDR3 consists of 15 residues. The germline gives CDR1 SGHVS, CDR2 FQNEAQ. V was pared by 4 bases and J by 3 bases, with 12 bases between. CDR3 amino acids: CASSSLRGPNEKLFF. CDR3 sequence (DNA): TGTGCCAGCAGCTCCTTGAGGGGACCTAATGAAAAACTGTTTTTT. The full variable domain, in which reference TRBV7-8 and TRBJ1-4 provide the parts outside the CDR3, is GAGVSQSPRYKVAKRGQDVALRCDPISGHVSLFWYQQALGQGPEFLTYFQNEAQLDKSGLPSDRFFAERPEGSVSTLKIQRTQQEDSAVYLCASSSLRGPNEKLFFGSGTQLSVL.

The chain uses TRBV7-9 and TRBJ2-7, with TRBD2 matching over 12 bases. This CDR3 spans 16 amino acids. Germline V lookup: CDR1 SEHNR, CDR2 FQNEAQ (reference sequence). V lost 5 bases to trimming and J lost 2 bases; unmatched junction nucleotides: 7. The CDR3 sequence is CASSLTSGSEPYEQYF. Written as DNA, the CDR3 is TGTGCCAGCAGCCTGACTAGCGGGAGTGAACCCTACGAGCAGTACTTC.

The rearrangement uses TRBV2 and TRBJ2-7; the match to TRBD2 covers 8 bases. With 8 bases clipped from V and 5 bases from J, the junction kept 14 bases outside the gene matches. CDR3 size: 15 residues. Germline V gene sequence: CDR1 SNHLY, CDR2 FYNNEI. The CDR3 sequence: CASRPDERETHEQYF. The CDR3 DNA sequence: TGTGCCAGCCGCCCTGATGAGCGGGAGACCCACGAGCAGTACTTC.

The chain has TRBV13 and TRBJ1-2; 9 nucleotides line up with TRBD1. Germline assignment: CDR1 PRHDT and CDR2 FYEKMQ (reference sequence). CDR3 length equals 15 residues. V gave up 1 base and J gave up 4 bases; unmatched junction bases: 4. In DNA form, the CDR3 reads TGTGCCAGCAGCTTAGAAGGGACAGGGCTCTATGGCTACACCTTC. This codes for CASSLEGTGLYGYTF.

The chain combines TRBV28 with TRBJ2-7; D is uncertain. The CDR3 is 14 residues long. Trimming removed 2 bases at V and 7 bases at J, with 15 bases between. Germline loops: CDR1 MDHEN, CDR2 SYDVKM. Here the CDR3 DNA reads TGTGCCAGCAGTTTAGCCGGGCAGTACGGGGAGCAGTACTTC. Its translation: CASSLAGQYGEQYF.

The V and J genes are TRBV5-6 and TRBJ2-7, with D perhaps matching TRBD1 or TRBD2 (6 bases each). The CDR3 totals 14 residues. The germline gives CDR1 SGHDT, CDR2 YYEEEE. Trimming stripped 4 bases from V and 5 bases from J, with 16 bases between. The CDR3 sequence is CASSLMAGGDEQYF. DNA of the CDR3: TGTGCCAGCAGCCTTATGGCCGGGGGCGACGAGCAGTACTTC.

The rearrangement joins TRBV7-2 to TRBJ2-1; 9 bases map to TRBD1. The CDR3 totals 16 residues. Per the germline V gene, CDR1 is SGHTA and CDR2 is FQGNSA. J lost 3 bases, V lost 3 bases, and 6 bases had no gene match. The DNA of the CDR3 is TGTGCCAGCAGCTTTGTACAGGGGGCAGGCTACAATGAGCAGTTCTTC. This encodes CASSFVQGAGYNEQFF.

J is TRBJ2-1 and V is TRBV29-1, with D tentatively TRBD1 or TRBD2 (5 bases each). CDR3 length: 14 residues. Trimming pared 3 bases from V and 7 bases from J, leaving 16 bases between. The V gene's germline CDR1 is SQVTM and CDR2 ANQGSEA. The CDR3 bases are TGCAGCGTTGACGGCGGCCCTGGGGGAAATGAGCAGTTCTTC. Its translation: CSVDGGPGGNEQFF.

A few counts support this clone. This chain joins TRBV4-3 and TRBJ2-7; 12 nucleotides agree with TRBD2. This CDR3 comprises 17 residues. Losses at the gene ends were 3 bases for V and 0 bases for J; bases not matched to a gene: 6. Germline values: CDR1 LGHNA, CDR2 YSLEER. The CDR3 loop reads CASSHELAGGLSYEQYF. As DNA, the CDR3 is TGCGCCAGCAGCCACGAGCTAGCGGGGGGGCTCTCCTACGAGCAGTACTTC.